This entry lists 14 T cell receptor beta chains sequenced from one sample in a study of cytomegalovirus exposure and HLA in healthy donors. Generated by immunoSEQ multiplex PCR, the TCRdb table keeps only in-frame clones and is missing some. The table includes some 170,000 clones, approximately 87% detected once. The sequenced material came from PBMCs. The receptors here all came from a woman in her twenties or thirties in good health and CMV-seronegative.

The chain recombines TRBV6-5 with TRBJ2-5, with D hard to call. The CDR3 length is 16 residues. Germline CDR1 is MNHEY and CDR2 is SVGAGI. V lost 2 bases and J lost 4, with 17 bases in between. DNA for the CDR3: TGTGCCAGCAGTTACAGTTTGGGCCGAATTCGAGAGACCCAGTACTTC. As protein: CASSYSLGRIRETQYF.

CDR3 in DNA: TGTGCCAGCAGCCCCCTAGCGGGGGCCCCCTACGAGCAGTACTTC. It yields the protein CASSPLAGAPYEQYF. This rearrangement joins TRBV7-9 to TRBJ2-7, with 10 bases fitting TRBD2. V was pared by 5 bases and J by 2 bases, with 6 bases of the junction left unmatched. This CDR3 is built from 15 residues. The germline gives CDR1 SEHNR, CDR2 FQNEAQ (reference sequence).

The CDR3 bases are TGTGCCAGCAGTGAAGCTTACAGGGGATACAATGAGCAGTTCTTC. It is translated as CASSEAYRGYNEQFF. The V and J genes are TRBV2 and TRBJ2-1; TRBD1 matches at 7 bases. CDR1 is SNHLY, CDR2 FYNNEI, per germline. The CDR3 is made up of 15 amino acids. Unmatched junction bases numbered 3, after V lost 0 bases and J lost 4 bases.

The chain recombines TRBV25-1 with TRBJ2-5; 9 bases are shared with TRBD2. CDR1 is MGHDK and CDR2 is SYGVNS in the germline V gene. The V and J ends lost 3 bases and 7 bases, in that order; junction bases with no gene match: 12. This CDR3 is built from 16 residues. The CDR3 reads CASSDPRGGPAGTQYF. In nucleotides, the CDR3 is TGTGCCAGCAGTGACCCGCGGGGGGGTCCCGCGGGGACCCAGTACTTC.

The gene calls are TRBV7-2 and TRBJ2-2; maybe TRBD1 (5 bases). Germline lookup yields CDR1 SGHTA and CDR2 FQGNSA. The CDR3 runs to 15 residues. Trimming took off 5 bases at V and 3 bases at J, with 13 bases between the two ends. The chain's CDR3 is CASSPLGPYTGELFF. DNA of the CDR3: TGTGCCAGCAGCCCGCTGGGGCCCTACACCGGGGAGCTGTTTTTT.

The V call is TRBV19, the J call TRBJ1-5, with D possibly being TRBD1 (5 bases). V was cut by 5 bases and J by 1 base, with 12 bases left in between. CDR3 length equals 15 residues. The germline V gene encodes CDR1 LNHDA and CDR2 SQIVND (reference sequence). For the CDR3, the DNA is TGTGCCAGTAGTCCCTGGGACTTAAGCAATCAGCCCCAGCATTTT. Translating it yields CASSPWDLSNQPQHF.

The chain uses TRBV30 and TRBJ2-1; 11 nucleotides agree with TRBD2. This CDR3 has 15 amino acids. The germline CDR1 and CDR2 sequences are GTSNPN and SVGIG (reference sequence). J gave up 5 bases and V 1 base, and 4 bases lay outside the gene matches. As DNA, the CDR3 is TGTGCCTGGAGTGGGGGACTAGCGGACCACAATGAGCAGTTCTTC. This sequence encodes CAWSGGLADHNEQFF.

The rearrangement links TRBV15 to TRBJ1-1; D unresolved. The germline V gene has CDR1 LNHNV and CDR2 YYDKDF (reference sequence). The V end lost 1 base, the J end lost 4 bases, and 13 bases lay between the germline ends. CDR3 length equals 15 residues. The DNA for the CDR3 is TGTGCCACCAGCAGAGCCGAGGTCTATGGCACTGAAGCTTTCTTT. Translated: CATSRAEVYGTEAFF.

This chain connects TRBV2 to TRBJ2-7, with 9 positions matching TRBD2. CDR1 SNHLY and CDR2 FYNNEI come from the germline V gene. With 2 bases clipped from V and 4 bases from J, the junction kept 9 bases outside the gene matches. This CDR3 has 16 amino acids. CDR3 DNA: TGTGCCAGCAGTGAAAGGGTAGCGGGGGTGCTATACGAGCAGTACTTC. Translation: CASSERVAGVLYEQYF.

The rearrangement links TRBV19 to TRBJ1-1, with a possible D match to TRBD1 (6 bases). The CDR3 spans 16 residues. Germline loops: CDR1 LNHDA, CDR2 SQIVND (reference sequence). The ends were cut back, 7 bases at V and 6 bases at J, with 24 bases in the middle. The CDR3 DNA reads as TGTGCCAGTACCCCCCGGGGTTCGGGGGGCCGGTCTGAAGCTTTCTTT. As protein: CASTPRGSGGRSEAFF.

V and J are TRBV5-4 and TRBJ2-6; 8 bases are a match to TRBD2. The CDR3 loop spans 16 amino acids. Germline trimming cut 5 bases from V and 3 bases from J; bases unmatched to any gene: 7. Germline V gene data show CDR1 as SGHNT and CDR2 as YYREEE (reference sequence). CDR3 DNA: TGTGCCAGCAGGCAGCAGCGGGGGTTTGGGGCCAACGTCCTGACTTTC. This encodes CASRQQRGFGANVLTF.

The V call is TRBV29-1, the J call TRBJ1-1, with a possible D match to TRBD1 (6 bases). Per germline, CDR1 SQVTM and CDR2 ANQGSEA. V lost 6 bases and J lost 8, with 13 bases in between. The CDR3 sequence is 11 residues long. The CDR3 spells CSVETGTEAFF. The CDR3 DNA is TGCAGCGTCGAAACCGGGACAGAAGCTTTCTTT.

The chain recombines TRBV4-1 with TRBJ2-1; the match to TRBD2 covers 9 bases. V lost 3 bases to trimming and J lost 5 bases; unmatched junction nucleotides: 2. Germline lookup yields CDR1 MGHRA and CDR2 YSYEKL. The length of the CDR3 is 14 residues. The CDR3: CASSHSSGDNEQFF. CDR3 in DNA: TGCGCCAGCAGCCATTCTAGCGGGGACAATGAGCAGTTCTTC.

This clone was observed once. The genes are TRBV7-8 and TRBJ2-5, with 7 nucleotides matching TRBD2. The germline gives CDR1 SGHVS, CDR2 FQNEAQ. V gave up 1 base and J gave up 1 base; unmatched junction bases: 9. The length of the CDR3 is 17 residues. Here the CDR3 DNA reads TGTGCCAGCAGCTTAGTCGCGCGGGCTAGCGGCCAAGAGACCCAGTACTTC. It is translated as CASSLVARASGQETQYF.